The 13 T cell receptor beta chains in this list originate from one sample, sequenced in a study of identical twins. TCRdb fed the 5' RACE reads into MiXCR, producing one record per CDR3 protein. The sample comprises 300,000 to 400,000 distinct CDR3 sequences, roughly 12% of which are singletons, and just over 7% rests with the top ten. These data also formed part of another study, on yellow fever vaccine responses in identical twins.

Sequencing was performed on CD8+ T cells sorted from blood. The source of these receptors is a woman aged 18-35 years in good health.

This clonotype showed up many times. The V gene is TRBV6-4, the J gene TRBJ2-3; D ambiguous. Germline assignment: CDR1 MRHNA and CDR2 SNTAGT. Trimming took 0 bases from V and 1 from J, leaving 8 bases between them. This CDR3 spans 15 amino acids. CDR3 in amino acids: CASSDSEGGTDTQYF. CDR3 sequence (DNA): TGTGCCAGCAGTGACTCGGAAGGTGGCACAGATACGCAGTATTTT.

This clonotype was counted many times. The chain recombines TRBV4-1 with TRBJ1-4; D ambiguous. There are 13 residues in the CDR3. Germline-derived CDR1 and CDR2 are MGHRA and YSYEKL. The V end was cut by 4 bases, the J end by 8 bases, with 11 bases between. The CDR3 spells CASSLVEWEKLFF. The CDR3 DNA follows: TGCGCCAGCAGCCTTGTCGAATGGGAAAAACTGTTTTTT.

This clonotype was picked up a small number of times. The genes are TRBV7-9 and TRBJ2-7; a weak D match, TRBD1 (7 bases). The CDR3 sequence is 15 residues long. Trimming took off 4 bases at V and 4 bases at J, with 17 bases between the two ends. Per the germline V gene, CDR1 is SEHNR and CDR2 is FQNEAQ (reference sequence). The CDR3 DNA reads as TGTGCCAGCAGCTCCAGACAGGGAGGCCCATACGAGCAGTACTTC. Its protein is CASSSRQGGPYEQYF.

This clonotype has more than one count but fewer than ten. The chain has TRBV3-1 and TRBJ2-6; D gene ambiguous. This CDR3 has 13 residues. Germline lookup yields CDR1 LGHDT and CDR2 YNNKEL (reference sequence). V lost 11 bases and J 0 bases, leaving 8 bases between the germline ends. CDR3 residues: CASDASGANVLTF. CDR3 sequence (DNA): TGTGCCTCAGACGCCTCTGGGGCCAACGTCCTGACTTTC. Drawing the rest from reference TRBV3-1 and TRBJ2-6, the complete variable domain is DTAVSQTPKYLVTQMGNDKSIKCEQNLGHDTMYWYKQDSKKFLKIMFSYNNKELIINETVPNRFSPKSPDKAHLNLHINSLELGDSAVYFCASDASGANVLTFGAGSRLTVL.

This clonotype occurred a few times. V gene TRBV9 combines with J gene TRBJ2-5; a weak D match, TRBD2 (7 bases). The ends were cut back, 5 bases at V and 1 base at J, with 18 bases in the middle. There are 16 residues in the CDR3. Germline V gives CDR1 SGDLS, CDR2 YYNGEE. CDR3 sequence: CASSPSRGGTQETQYF. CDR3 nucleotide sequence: TGTGCCAGCAGTCCTTCAAGGGGGGGGACCCAAGAGACCCAGTACTTC.

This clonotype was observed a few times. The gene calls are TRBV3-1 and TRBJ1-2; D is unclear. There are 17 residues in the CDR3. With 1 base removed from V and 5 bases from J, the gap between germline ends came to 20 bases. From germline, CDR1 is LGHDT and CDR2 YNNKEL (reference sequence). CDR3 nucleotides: TGTGCCAGCAGCCAAGCCGGCGACGGAGCCCCCTTTTATGGCTACACCTTC. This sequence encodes CASSQAGDGAPFYGYTF.

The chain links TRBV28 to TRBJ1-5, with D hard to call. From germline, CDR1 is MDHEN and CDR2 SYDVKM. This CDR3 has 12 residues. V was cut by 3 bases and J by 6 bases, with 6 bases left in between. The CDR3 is CASSFWGQPQHF. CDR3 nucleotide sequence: TGTGCCAGCAGTTTTTGGGGTCAGCCCCAGCATTTT.

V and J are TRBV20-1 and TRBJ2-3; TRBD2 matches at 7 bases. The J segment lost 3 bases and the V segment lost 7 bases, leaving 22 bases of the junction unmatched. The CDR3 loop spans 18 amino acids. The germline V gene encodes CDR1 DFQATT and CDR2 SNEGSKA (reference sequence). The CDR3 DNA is TGCAGTGGGGCCCGGGACTACCCTTCGGGGACTTATACAGATACGCAGTATTTT. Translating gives CSGARDYPSGTYTDTQYF.

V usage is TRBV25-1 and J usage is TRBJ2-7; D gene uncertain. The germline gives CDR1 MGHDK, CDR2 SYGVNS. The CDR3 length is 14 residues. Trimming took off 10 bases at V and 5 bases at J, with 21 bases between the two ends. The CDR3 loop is CATRLTDSCDEQYV. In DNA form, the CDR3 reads TGTGCCACCAGGTTAACGGATAGCTGCGACGAGCAGTACGTC.

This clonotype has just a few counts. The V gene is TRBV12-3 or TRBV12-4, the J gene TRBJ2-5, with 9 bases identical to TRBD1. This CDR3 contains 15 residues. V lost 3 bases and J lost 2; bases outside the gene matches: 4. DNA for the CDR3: TGTGCCAGCAGTTTGCCGACAGGGGGGCAAGAGACCCAGTACTTC. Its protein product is CASSLPTGGQETQYF.

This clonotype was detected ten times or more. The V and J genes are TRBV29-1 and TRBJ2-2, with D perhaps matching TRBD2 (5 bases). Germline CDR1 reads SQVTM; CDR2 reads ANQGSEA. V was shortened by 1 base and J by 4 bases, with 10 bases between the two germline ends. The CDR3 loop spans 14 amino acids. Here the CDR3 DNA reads TGCAGCGTTGAAGTGGGCGCGGGCACCGGGGAGCTGTTTTTT. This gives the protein CSVEVGAGTGELFF.

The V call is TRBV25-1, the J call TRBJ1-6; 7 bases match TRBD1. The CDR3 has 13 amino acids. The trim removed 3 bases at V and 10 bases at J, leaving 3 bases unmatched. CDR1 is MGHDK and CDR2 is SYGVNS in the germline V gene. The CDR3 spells CASSEVGGSPLHF. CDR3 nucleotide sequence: TGTGCCAGCAGTGAGGTAGGGGGCTCACCCCTCCACTTT.

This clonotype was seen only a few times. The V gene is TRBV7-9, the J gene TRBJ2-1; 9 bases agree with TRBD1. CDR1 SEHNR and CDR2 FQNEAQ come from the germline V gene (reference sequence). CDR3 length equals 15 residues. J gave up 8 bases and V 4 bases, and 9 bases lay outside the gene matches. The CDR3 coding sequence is TGTGCCAGCAGCTCGGGACAGGGAGGGATAGATGAGCAGTTCTTC. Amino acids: CASSSGQGGIDEQFF.